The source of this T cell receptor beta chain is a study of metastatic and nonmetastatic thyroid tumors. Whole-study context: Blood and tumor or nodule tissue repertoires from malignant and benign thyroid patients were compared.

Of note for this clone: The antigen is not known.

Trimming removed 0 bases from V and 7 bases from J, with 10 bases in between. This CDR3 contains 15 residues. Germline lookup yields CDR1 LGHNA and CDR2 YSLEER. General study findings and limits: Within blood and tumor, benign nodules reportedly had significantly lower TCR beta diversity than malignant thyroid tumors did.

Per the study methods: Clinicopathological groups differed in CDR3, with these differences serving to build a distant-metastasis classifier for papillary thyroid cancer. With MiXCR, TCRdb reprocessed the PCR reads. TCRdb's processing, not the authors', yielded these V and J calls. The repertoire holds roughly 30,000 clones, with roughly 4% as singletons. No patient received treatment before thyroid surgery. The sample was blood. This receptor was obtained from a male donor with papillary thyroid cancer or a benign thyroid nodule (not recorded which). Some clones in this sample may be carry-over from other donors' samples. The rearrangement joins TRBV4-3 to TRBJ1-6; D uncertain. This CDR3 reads CASSQDSRLNSPLHF. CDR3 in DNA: TGCGCCAGCAGCCAAGATAGCAGGTTGAATTCACCCCTCCACTTT.